A selection of T cell receptor beta chains follows, all from one sample in a study of blood T cell repertoires in COVID-19. Assay used: immunoSEQ multiplex PCR; TCRdb lists only in-frame clones, some missing. The sample yields 300,000 to 400,000 clones, around 85% seen once. The source material was PBMCs or T cells enriched from blood (not recorded which). The receptors derive from a woman in her twenties or thirties who had been exposed to COVID-19. Each CDR3 is given without its conserved first and last residue. The order of the fields is J gene, CDR3 length, V gene, CDR3 protein.

TRBJ2-3	15	TRBV11-2	ASSLLGAGGYTDTQY
TRBJ1-1	9	TRBV28	ASSTNTEAF
TRBJ2-7	9	TRBV5-1	ASSLGDRRD
TRBJ2-5	13	TRBV15	ATSRVRTSVETQY
TRBJ1-6	12	TRBV2	ASSDRVDNSPLH
TRBJ1-2	11	TRBV27	ASSFSPSHGYT
TRBJ1-2	11	TRBV5-1	ASLGIGDHGYT
TRBJ1-5	12	TRBV25-1	ASSLQGAGQPQH
TRBJ2-6	15	TRBV12-5	ASGLVHGSSGANVLT
TRBJ2-7	12	TRBV28	ASSLTRLHYEQY
TRBJ2-7	11	TRBV19	ASTWTGSYEQY
TRBJ1-3	15	TRBV19	ASSIKRQLSSGNTIY